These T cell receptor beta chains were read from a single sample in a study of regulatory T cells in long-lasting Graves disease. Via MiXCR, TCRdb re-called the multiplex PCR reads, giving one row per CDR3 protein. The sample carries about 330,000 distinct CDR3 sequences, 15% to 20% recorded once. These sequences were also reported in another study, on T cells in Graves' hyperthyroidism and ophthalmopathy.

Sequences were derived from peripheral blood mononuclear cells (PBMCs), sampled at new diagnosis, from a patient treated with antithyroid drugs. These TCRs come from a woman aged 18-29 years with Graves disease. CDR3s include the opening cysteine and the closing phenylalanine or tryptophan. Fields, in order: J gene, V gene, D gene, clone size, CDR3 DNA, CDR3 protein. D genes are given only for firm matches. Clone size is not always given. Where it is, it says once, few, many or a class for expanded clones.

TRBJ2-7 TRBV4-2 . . TGTGCCAGCAGCCAAGATGTCGGTGCGGGTGCTTCGTTGGTGCAGTACTTC CASSQDVGAGASLVQYF
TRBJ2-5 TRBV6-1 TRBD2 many TGTGCCAGCAGCTCGGTCCGGCTAGCGGGGGGGTCCCAAGAGACCCAGTACTTC CASSSVRLAGGSQETQYF
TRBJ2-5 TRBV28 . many TGTGCCAGCACGAGGACAGTCCCAAGGGGAGAGACCCAGTACTTC CASTRTVPRGETQYF
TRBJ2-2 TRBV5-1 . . TGCGCCAGCAGCTGGGGCCCGGGGGAGACCGGGGAGCTGTTTTTT CASSWGPGETGELFF
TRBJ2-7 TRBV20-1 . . TGCAGTGCTAGAGATCGCCGGCAGTCCTACGAGCAGTACTTC CSARDRRQSYEQYF
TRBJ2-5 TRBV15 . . TGTGCCACCAGCAGAGGGCGAGAGACCCAGTACTTC CATSRGRETQYF
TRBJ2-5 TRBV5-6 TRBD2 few TGTGCCAGCAGCCGACCCGGGACTAGTACCCAAGAGACCCAGTACTTC CASSRPGTSTQETQYF
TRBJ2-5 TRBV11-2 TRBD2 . TGTGCCAGCAGTCCAAGGACTAGCGCCCAAGAGATCCAGTACTTC CASSPRTSAQEIQYF
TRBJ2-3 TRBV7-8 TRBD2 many TGTGCCAGCAGCCTCCGCGAAAACCCCTCGGCGGGAGCGGGGGACACAGATACGCAGTATTTT CASSLRENPSAGAGDTDTQYF
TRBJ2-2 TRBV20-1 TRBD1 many TGCAGTGCTCCTTGGGACAGGGAACGGCCCGGGGAGCTGTTTTTT CSAPWDRERPGELFF
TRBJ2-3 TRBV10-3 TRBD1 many TGTGCCATCAGAGACAGGGGTGGCACAGATACGCAGTATTTT CAIRDRGGTDTQYF
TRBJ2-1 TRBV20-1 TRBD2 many TGCAGTGCTAGAGACCCCAGCGGGGACTACAATGAGCAGTTCTTC CSARDPSGDYNEQFF
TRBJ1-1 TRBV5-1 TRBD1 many TGCGCCAGCAGCTTGGAAGGGACAGGGAGGATGAACACTGAAGCTTTCTTT CASSLEGTGRMNTEAFF
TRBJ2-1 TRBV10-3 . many TGTGCCATCACCCCCGGACGGGGTAACAATGAGCAGTTCTTC CAITPGRGNNEQFF
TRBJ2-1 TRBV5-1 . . TGCGCCAGCAGTCCGCGAGAGGGAGAGGGCCCCAGTGAGCAGTTCTTC CASSPREGEGPSEQFF
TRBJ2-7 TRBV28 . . TGTGCCAGCAGTGGTAGGGACGGGGAGCAGTACTTC CASSGRDGEQYF
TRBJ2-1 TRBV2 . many TGTGCCAGCAGTTGGCTAAATGAGCAGTTCTTC CASSWLNEQFF
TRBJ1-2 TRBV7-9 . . TGTGCCAGCAGCCAACAGGGCTTCTATGGCTACACCTTC CASSQQGFYGYTF
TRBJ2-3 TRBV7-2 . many TGTGCCAGCAGCGCCGGTGGGAGGACCACAGATACGCAGTATTTT CASSAGGRTTDTQYF
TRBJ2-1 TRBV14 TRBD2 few TGTGCCAGCAGCCAAGATTGGGCGGGAGTACCAAACAATGAGCAGTTCTTC CASSQDWAGVPNNEQFF
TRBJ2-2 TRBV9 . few TGTGCCAGCAGCGTCCGGGACACTAACACCGGGGAGCTGTTTTTT CASSVRDTNTGELFF
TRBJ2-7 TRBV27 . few TGTGCCAGCAGTCAGGGGGGGTCCGGGGGAGAGCAGTACTTC CASSQGGSGGEQYF
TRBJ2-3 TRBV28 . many TGTGCCAGCAGTTTAAATCACATTCGGGATACGCAGTATTTT CASSLNHIRDTQYF
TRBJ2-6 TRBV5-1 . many TGCGCCAGCAGCGTGGACTTCTCTGGGGCCAACGTCCTGACTTTC CASSVDFSGANVLTF
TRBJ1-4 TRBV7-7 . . TGTGCTGGCAGCTTAGGGGAGGAACCAAATGAAAAACTGTTTTTT CAGSLGEEPNEKLFF
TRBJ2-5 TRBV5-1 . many TGCGCCAGCAGCTTGGGCGCTAGACAAGAGACCCAGTACTTC CASSLGARQETQYF
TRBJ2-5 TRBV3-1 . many TGTGCCAGCAGCCAAGGACCTTCTCCCGGCGAGACCCAGTACTTC CASSQGPSPGETQYF
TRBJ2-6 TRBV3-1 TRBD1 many TGTGCCAGCAGCAAAGGGGACAGGATCTCTGGGGCCAACGTCCTGACTTTC CASSKGDRISGANVLTF
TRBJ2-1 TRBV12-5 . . TGTGCTAGTGGTCCCGTCAATGGTGAGCAGTTCTTC CASGPVNGEQFF
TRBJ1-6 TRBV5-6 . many TGTGCCAGCAGCTTGGATGGCCTAGGGCGAAATTCACCCCTCCACTTT CASSLDGLGRNSPLHF